This record looks at one TCR beta chain sequence and its context. Recruits, aged roughly 18 to 89 years, lived in 24 US areas. This sample was taken from a study of blood T cell repertoires in COVID-19. Study at large: There were acute and convalescent COVID-19 samples, and they came from the United States, Italy and Spain. Sources were T cells, B-cell-depleted T cells, or PBMCs; the material itself was cDNA or gDNA.

The table came from immunoSEQ multiplex PCR; TCRdb's copy has only in-frame clones and leaves some out. The table lists some 310,000 clones, nearly 90% of them singletons, with over 9% in the top ten. Trimming removed 4 bases at V and 4 bases at J, with 18 bases between. The CDR3 runs 16 residues. Germline V gene data show CDR1 as LGHDT and CDR2 as YNNKEL (reference sequence). The sample comprised PBMCs or T cells enriched from blood (not recorded which). The clonotype was recovered from a young woman who had recovered from COVID-19. The chain uses TRBV3-1 (or the pseudogene TRBV3-2) and TRBJ2-3; perhaps TRBD2 as D (5 bases). The CDR3 sequence is CASSPTVGLRADTQYF. CDR3 bases: TGTGCCAGCAGCCCGACGGTTGGACTTAGGGCAGATACGCAGTATTTT.